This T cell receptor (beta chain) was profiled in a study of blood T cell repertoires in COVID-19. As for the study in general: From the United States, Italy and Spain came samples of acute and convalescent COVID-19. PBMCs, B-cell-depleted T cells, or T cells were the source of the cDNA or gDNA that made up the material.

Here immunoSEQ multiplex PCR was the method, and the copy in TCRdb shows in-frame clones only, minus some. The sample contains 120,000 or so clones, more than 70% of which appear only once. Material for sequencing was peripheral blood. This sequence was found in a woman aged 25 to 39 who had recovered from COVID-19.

The CDR3 DNA reads as TGCGCCAGCAGCTTGCCGACTAGCAGGGAGACCCAGTACTTC. Its protein product is CASSLPTSRETQYF. V is TRBV5-1 and J is TRBJ2-5; 7 bases line up with TRBD2. The CDR3 contains 14 residues. The trim removed 1 base at V and 5 bases at J, leaving 5 bases unmatched. Germline values: CDR1 SGHRS, CDR2 YFSETQ. Variable domain in full (rest from reference TRBV5-1 and TRBJ2-5): KAGVTQTPRYLIKTRGQQVTLSCSPISGHRSVSWYQQTPGQGLQFLFEYFSETQRNKGNFPGRFSGRQFSNSRSEMNVSTLELGDSALYLCASSLPTSRETQYFGPGTRLLVL.